These 29 T cell receptor beta chains came from one sample sequenced in a study of blood T cell repertoires in COVID-19. Sequenced by immunoSEQ multiplex PCR; TCRdb stores in-frame clones only, minus some. The data show 80,000 or so clones, with 70% to 75% seen just once and approximately 5.7% held by the top ten. Sequenced sample: peripheral blood. The receptors stem from a man aged 50-59 years with active or convalescent COVID-19.

This rearrangement joins TRBV7-2 to TRBJ2-7, with 12 bases identical to TRBD2. This CDR3 has 17 amino acids. The J segment lost 4 bases and the V segment lost 5 bases, leaving 12 bases of the junction unmatched. CDR1 is SGHTA, CDR2 FQGNSA, per germline. The CDR3 loop is CASSTPGMGTSGYEQYF. For the CDR3, the DNA is TGTGCCAGCAGCACGCCGGGGATGGGGACTAGCGGGTACGAGCAGTACTTC.

The V gene is TRBV18, the J gene TRBJ1-4, with D perhaps matching TRBD1 (5 bases). CDR1 is KGHSH, CDR2 LQKENI, per germline. The CDR3 sequence is 15 residues long. The V end lost 3 bases, the J end lost 7 bases, and 15 bases lay between the germline ends. The DNA of the CDR3 is TGTGCCAGCTCACCCCCGGGGGTCACCCGTGAAAAACTGTTTTTT. Amino acid sequence: CASSPPGVTREKLFF.

In this sample, this clone turned up once. V gene TRBV29-1 combines with J gene TRBJ1-1; D may be TRBD1 (6 bases). The germline CDR1 and CDR2 sequences are SQVTM and ANQGSEA. V lost 3 bases and J 1 base, leaving 15 bases between the germline ends. CDR3 length: 15 residues. The CDR3 DNA reads as TGCAGCGTTGATATAGGGGGGGCCGAGAACACTGAAGCTTTCTTT. Translating it yields CSVDIGGAENTEAFF.

This chain links TRBV10-2 with TRBJ2-5, with D maybe TRBD1 (6 bases). This CDR3 contains 13 residues. Germline lookup yields CDR1 WSHSY and CDR2 SAAADI. V dropped 0 bases and J dropped 5 bases, with 7 bases sitting between them. This CDR3 reads CASSESRGETQYF. The CDR3 region has the DNA TGCGCCAGCAGTGAGTCCAGGGGCGAGACCCAGTACTTC.

This sequence joins TRBV7-3 and TRBJ2-3; 7 bases line up with TRBD1. The CDR3 spans 16 residues. Germline trimming cut 4 bases from V and 1 base from J; bases unmatched to any gene: 8. The germline V gene encodes CDR1 SGHTA and CDR2 FQGTGA. The CDR3 here is CASSSGTARRTDTQYF. As DNA, the CDR3 is TGTGCCAGCAGCTCCGGGACAGCCCGTCGCACAGATACGCAGTATTTT.

This chain joins TRBV5-5 and TRBJ2-2, with 13 nucleotides matching TRBD2. The CDR3 covers 17 residues. With V trimmed by 1 base and J by 5 bases, 5 bases remained unmatched. Germline V gene lookup returns CDR1 SGHKS and CDR2 YYEKEE (reference sequence). CDR3 DNA sequence: TGTGCCAGCAGCTTGACTAGCGGGGGGGCCGCGACCGGGGAGCTGTTTTTT. Amino acids: CASSLTSGGAATGELFF.

The chain joins TRBV24-1 to TRBJ2-5; possible D gene TRBD2, 6 bases. The CDR3 is made up of 12 amino acids. The germline CDR1 and CDR2 sequences are KGHDR and SFDVKD. V gave up 9 bases and J gave up 1 base, with 8 bases separating them. The CDR3 reads CATGGSQETQYF. The DNA for the CDR3 is TGTGCCACCGGGGGGTCCCAAGAGACCCAGTACTTC.

This chain joins TRBV7-3 and TRBJ1-1, with TRBD1 identical over 8 bases. J was trimmed by 4 bases and V by 5 bases; bases with no gene match: 3. Germline values: CDR1 SGHTA, CDR2 FQGTGA. CDR3 length: 13 residues. CDR3 sequence: CASSEQGGTEAFF. Here the CDR3 DNA reads TGTGCCAGCAGCGAACAGGGGGGCACTGAAGCTTTCTTT.

This chain uses TRBV2 with TRBJ1-1; unclear D gene. Germline V gene lookup returns CDR1 SNHLY and CDR2 FYNNEI. The CDR3 length is 14 residues. Trimming cost V 1 base and J 4 bases, with 10 bases left between them. This chain's CDR3 is CASSEGVHLTEAFF. Here the CDR3 DNA reads TGTGCCAGCAGTGAAGGAGTGCACCTCACTGAAGCTTTCTTT. Using reference TRBV2 and TRBJ1-1 for the parts outside the CDR3, the full variable domain is EPEVTQTPSHQVTQMGQEVILRCVPISNHLYFYWYRQILGQKVEFLVSFYNNEISEKSEIFDDQFSVERPDGSNFTLKIRSTKLEDSAMYFCASSEGVHLTEAFFGQGTRLTVV.

The J gene is TRBJ1-2, the V gene TRBV7-9; D is unclear. The CDR3 has 14 residues. The germline V gene has CDR1 SEHNR and CDR2 FQNEAQ (reference sequence). V lost 5 bases and J lost 0, with 10 bases in between. For the CDR3, the DNA is TGTGCCAGCAGCCCTATTGGTGCTAACTATGGCTACACCTTC. Amino acids: CASSPIGANYGYTF.

V is TRBV25-1 and J is TRBJ1-2; D is unclear. Germline values: CDR1 MGHDK, CDR2 SYGVNS. There are 13 residues in the CDR3. The ends were cut back, 8 bases at V and 7 bases at J, with 17 bases in the middle. Written as DNA, the CDR3 is TGTGCCAGCCGCCCGTCCGAGCGCGGTGGCTACACCTTC. Its protein product is CASRPSERGGYTF.

CDR3 protein: CASSFGTVNTEAFF. The CDR3 nucleotides read TGTGCCAGCAGTTTTGGGACAGTGAACACTGAAGCTTTCTTT. The genes are TRBV27 and TRBJ1-1; 7 nucleotides match TRBD1. With 3 bases clipped from V and 0 bases from J, the junction kept 1 base outside the gene matches. Germline CDR1 and CDR2: MNHEY and SMNVEV (reference sequence). The CDR3 spans 14 residues.

V gene TRBV19 combines with J gene TRBJ2-2; 11 bases line up with TRBD2. The CDR3 is made up of 17 amino acids. The V gene end was trimmed by 4 bases and the J gene end by 5 bases; junction bases not matched to a gene: 9. The V gene's germline CDR1 is LNHDA and CDR2 SQIVND (reference sequence). This chain's CDR3 is CASSTLAGGRKTGELFF. Here the CDR3 DNA reads TGTGCCAGTAGTACCCTAGCGGGGGGCCGAAAAACCGGGGAGCTGTTTTTT.

The chain recombines TRBV9 with TRBJ1-2, with 7 bases aligning to TRBD1. V dropped 4 bases and J dropped 8; count of bases not matched to a gene: 14. CDR1 is SGDLS and CDR2 is YYNGEE in the germline V gene. This CDR3 spans 15 amino acids. The chain's CDR3 is CASSPLRGRARGYTF. The CDR3, as DNA: TGTGCCAGCAGCCCCCTGAGGGGGCGGGCGAGAGGCTACACCTTC.

The chain combines TRBV7-8 with TRBJ1-5, with a weak D call TRBD1 (6 bases). Germline V gives CDR1 SGHVS, CDR2 FQNEAQ. V was cut by 2 bases and J by 1 base, with 21 bases left in between. This CDR3 region has 19 residues. The CDR3 DNA sequence: TGTGCCAGCAGCTTAACGGGCGTTGCGGGGGCAGGAAGCAATCAGCCCCAGCATTTT. Translated, it gives CASSLTGVAGAGSNQPQHF.

This clone was counted between two and nine times. In DNA form, the CDR3 reads TGTGCCAGCAGCAAACAGGGCGACACTGAAGCTTTCTTT. It is translated as CASSKQGDTEAFF. The chain has TRBV11-3 and TRBJ1-1, with D perhaps TRBD1 (6 bases). The CDR3 has 13 residues. Deletions cut 5 bases from V and 3 bases from J, with 10 bases between. The germline V gene encodes CDR1 SGHNT and CDR2 YENEEA.

The chain has TRBV6-5 and TRBJ2-1; D might be TRBD1 (7 bases). The ends were cut back, 5 bases at V and 6 bases at J, with 14 bases in the middle. Germline CDR1 and CDR2: MNHEY and SVGAGI. There are 14 residues in the CDR3. The CDR3 is CASSQGGHGNEQFF. The CDR3 DNA sequence: TGTGCCAGCAGTCAGGGGGGCCACGGCAATGAGCAGTTCTTC.

This clone has a single count. This chain connects TRBV4-3 to TRBJ1-4; a possible D gene is TRBD1 (6 bases). The CDR3 extends over 15 amino acids. The V end lost 2 bases, the J end lost 7 bases, and 14 bases lay between the germline ends. Germline CDR1 LGHNA, CDR2 YSLEER. CDR3 sequence reads: CASSQLDVGGEKLFF. The CDR3 DNA reads as TGCGCCAGCAGCCAACTCGACGTAGGGGGTGAAAAACTGTTTTTT.

This clone showed up just a few times. The chain couples TRBV5-6 to TRBJ2-5; no definite D call. The CDR3 spans 14 residues. Trimming removed 2 bases from V and 5 bases from J, with 13 bases in between. Germline loops: CDR1 SGHDT, CDR2 YYEEEE. The CDR3 DNA sequence: TGTGCCAGCAGCTTCTCCGGGTCCGGGGAGACCCAGTACTTC. This sequence encodes CASSFSGSGETQYF.

The V call is TRBV25-1, the J call TRBJ1-3, with 9 positions matching TRBD1. The germline V gene encodes CDR1 MGHDK and CDR2 SYGVNS. V trimming: 3 bases; J trimming: 0 bases; junction bases outside the gene matches: 9. The CDR3 totals 18 residues. CDR3 sequence: CASSDWDRDTHSGNTIYF. CDR3 bases: TGTGCCAGCAGTGACTGGGACAGGGATACTCACTCTGGAAACACCATATATTTT.

The chain joins TRBV15 to TRBJ1-4; 7 bases line up with TRBD1. The CDR3 loop spans 14 amino acids. CDR1 is LNHNV, CDR2 YYDKDF, per germline (reference sequence). V shed 0 bases, J shed 5 bases, and the junction held 0 bases outside the gene matches. CDR3 region: CATSRDRGNEKLFF. In DNA, the CDR3 is TGTGCCACCAGCAGAGACAGGGGGAATGAAAAACTGTTTTTT.

V and J are TRBV9 and TRBJ2-3; 8 bases fit TRBD2. Germline assignment: CDR1 SGDLS and CDR2 YYNGEE. The CDR3 totals 16 residues. V trimming: 3 bases; J trimming: 4 bases; junction bases outside the gene matches: 10. CDR3 nucleotides: TGTGCCAGCAGCGCTTCGCCCCGACTAGCGCCAGATACGCAGTATTTT. It specifies CASSASPRLAPDTQYF.

The chain recombines TRBV5-1 with TRBJ2-1, with D perhaps TRBD2 (5 bases). The CDR3 has 13 amino acids. Trimming left V 4 bases short and J 8 bases short, with 13 bases between. CDR1 SGHRS and CDR2 YFSETQ come from the germline V gene. CDR3 protein: CASSAQGSDEQFF. For the CDR3, the DNA is TGCGCCAGCAGCGCCCAAGGGAGCGATGAGCAGTTCTTC.

This rearrangement joins TRBV9 to TRBJ2-7; 8 bases line up with TRBD1. J was trimmed by 1 base and V by 0 bases; bases with no gene match: 3. CDR3 size: 15 residues. Germline V CDR1 and CDR2: SGDLS, YYNGEE. Here the CDR3 DNA reads TGTGCCAGCAGCGTAGCAGGGGGCGGATCCTACGAGCAGTACTTC. Residues: CASSVAGGGSYEQYF.

V is TRBV6-2 or TRBV6-3 and J is TRBJ2-7, with 9 nucleotides matching TRBD1. CDR3 length: 14 residues. The junction had 6 bases not matched to a gene; V was cut back by 6 bases and J by 3 bases. Germline values: CDR1 MNHEY, CDR2 SVGEGT. The CDR3 DNA is TGTGCCAGCAGCCCGGGACAGGGTCTCTACGAGCAGTACTTC. Translation gives CASSPGQGLYEQYF.

The chain is built from TRBV4-1 and TRBJ2-2, with D perhaps matching TRBD2 (5 bases). Germline values: CDR1 MGHRA, CDR2 YSYEKL. The V and J ends lost 4 bases and 7 bases respectively, with 16 bases between them. The CDR3 is 15 residues long. The CDR3 nucleotides read TGCGCCAGCAGCCGCGGGTCCCTTCGTGGCGGGGAGCTGTTTTTT. Its translation: CASSRGSLRGGELFF.

The gene calls are TRBV13 and TRBJ2-5; D might be TRBD2 (7 bases). Deletions cut 2 bases from V and 1 base from J, with 20 bases between. Germline V CDR1 and CDR2: PRHDT, FYEKMQ (reference sequence). CDR3 length: 18 amino acids. The CDR3 protein is CASSLRLQGWGGQETQYF. CDR3 nucleotides: TGTGCCAGCAGCTTAAGGTTACAGGGTTGGGGGGGCCAAGAGACCCAGTACTTC.

V gene TRBV10-3 combines with J gene TRBJ2-3; tentatively, D is TRBD2 (5 bases). Germline-derived CDR1 and CDR2 are ENHRY and SYGVKD. Trimming pared 0 bases from V and 1 base from J, leaving 11 bases between. The CDR3 has 16 residues. The CDR3 sequence: CAISESTDGGTDTQYF. The CDR3, as DNA: TGTGCCATCAGTGAGTCGACGGACGGGGGCACAGATACGCAGTATTTT.

This chain links TRBV27 with TRBJ1-2, with D perhaps matching TRBD1 (6 bases). The germline V gene has CDR1 MNHEY and CDR2 SMNVEV (reference sequence). Trimming took 5 bases from V and 4 from J, leaving 14 bases between them. This CDR3 is built from 14 residues. The CDR3 loop reads CASSPTGNGYGYTF. Here the CDR3 DNA reads TGTGCCAGCAGTCCGACAGGAAACGGCTATGGCTACACCTTC.